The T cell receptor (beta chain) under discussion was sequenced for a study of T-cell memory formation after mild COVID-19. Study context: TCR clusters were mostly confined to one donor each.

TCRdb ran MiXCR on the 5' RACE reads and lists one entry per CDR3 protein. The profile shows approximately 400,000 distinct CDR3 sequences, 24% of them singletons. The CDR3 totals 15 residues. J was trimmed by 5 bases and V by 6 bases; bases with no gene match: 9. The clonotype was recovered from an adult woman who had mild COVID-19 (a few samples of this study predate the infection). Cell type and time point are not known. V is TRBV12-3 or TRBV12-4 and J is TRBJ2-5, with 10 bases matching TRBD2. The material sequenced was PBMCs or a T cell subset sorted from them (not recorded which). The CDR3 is CASRTLAGAGETQYF. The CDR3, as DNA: TGTGCCAGCAGAACTCTAGCGGGGGCCGGGGAGACCCAGTACTTC.